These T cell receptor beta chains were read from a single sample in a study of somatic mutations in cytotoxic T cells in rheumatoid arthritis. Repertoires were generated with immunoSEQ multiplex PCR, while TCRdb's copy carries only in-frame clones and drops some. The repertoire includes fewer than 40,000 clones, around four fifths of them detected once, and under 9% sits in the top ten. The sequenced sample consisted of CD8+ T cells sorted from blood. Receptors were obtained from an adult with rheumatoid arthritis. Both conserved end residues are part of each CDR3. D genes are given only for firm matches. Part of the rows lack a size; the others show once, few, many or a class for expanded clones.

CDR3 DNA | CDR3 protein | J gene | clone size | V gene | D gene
TGTGCCAGCAGCTTAGGGAGGAATGAGCAGTTCTTC | CASSLGRNEQFF | TRBJ2-1 | - | TRBV7-9 | -
TGTGCCAGCAGTTACTCGAGCTGGAATGAGCAGTTCTTC | CASSYSSWNEQFF | TRBJ2-1 | - | TRBV6-6 | -
TGTGCCAGCAGCGCCATGACCGAGATGGGAAACACCATATATTTT | CASSAMTEMGNTIYF | TRBJ1-3 | once | TRBV11-3 | -
TGTGCCAGCTCAACCCCGGGACTAGATTACAATGAGCAGTTCTTC | CASSTPGLDYNEQFF | TRBJ2-1 | - | TRBV6-1 | TRBD2
TGTGCCAGCAGCTTAAAGGGTGGAGGGGGGGACTATGGCTACACCTTC | CASSLKGGGGDYGYTF | TRBJ1-2 | - | TRBV7-3 | -
TGTGCCAGCAGCCCTAGGGCCTCCCAAGAGACCCAGTACTTC | CASSPRASQETQYF | TRBJ2-5 | - | TRBV11-3 | -
TGTGCCAGCAGCTTAGAGGTCGGGCTCCGTCAAGATACGCAGTATTTT | CASSLEVGLRQDTQYF | TRBJ2-3 | - | TRBV7-9 | -
TGTGCCAGCAGCTTGGACCAGGGTTACGGCTACACCTTC | CASSLDQGYGYTF | TRBJ1-2 | - | TRBV5-6 | -
TGTGCCATCAGTGAGTCGATCTATGACAGGGGCCCCCTTCCTCCCAAAAACATTCAGTACTTC | CAISESIYDRGPLPPKNIQYF | TRBJ2-4 | - | TRBV10-3 | TRBD1
TGTGCCAGCACGCCGCTCTCCACAGATACGCAGTATTTT | CASTPLSTDTQYF | TRBJ2-3 | - | TRBV9 | -